These 8 T cell receptor beta chains were sequenced from one sample in a study of blood T cell repertoires in COVID-19. Generated by immunoSEQ multiplex PCR, the TCRdb table keeps only in-frame clones and is missing some. This table holds around 180,000 clones, approximately 87% found once. Sequenced: peripheral blood. The receptors shown here come from a man aged 70-80 years with active or convalescent COVID-19.

The V gene is TRBV3-1 (or the pseudogene TRBV3-2), the J gene TRBJ1-2, with 10 nucleotides matching TRBD1. In germline, CDR1 is LGHDT, CDR2 YNNKEL (reference sequence). The ends lost 2 bases at V and 7 bases at J; junction bases unmatched: 7. This CDR3 has 15 residues. CDR3 nucleotides: TGTGCCAGCAGCCAACGCGACAGGGGGCAACCTGGCTACACCTTC. Protein product: CASSQRDRGQPGYTF.

This sequence joins TRBV25-1 and TRBJ1-2; D gene unclear. In germline, CDR1 is MGHDK, CDR2 SYGVNS. This CDR3 is built from 12 residues. V lost 3 bases and J lost 4, with 6 bases in between. CDR3 residues: CASSEASYGYTF. The CDR3, as DNA: TGTGCCAGCAGTGAGGCCAGCTATGGCTACACCTTC.

The rearrangement links TRBV7-9 to TRBJ1-1, with TRBD1 matching over 9 bases. J lost 4 bases, V lost 6 bases, and 0 bases had no gene match. The CDR3 has 12 residues. CDR1 and CDR2 from the germline V gene are SEHNR and FQNEAQ (reference sequence). For the CDR3, the DNA is TGTGCCAGCAGGACAGGGGGCACTGAAGCTTTCTTT. Its translation: CASRTGGTEAFF.

This chain uses TRBV27 with TRBJ1-1, with D perhaps matching TRBD1 (6 bases). The V and J ends lost 2 bases and 5 bases respectively, with 18 bases between them. The V gene's germline CDR1 is MNHEY and CDR2 SMNVEV (reference sequence). The CDR3 loop spans 16 amino acids. CDR3 residues: CASSLRNRVGRTEAFF. CDR3 nucleotides: TGTGCCAGCAGTTTAAGGAACAGGGTGGGTAGAACTGAAGCTTTCTTT.

The V gene is TRBV12-3 or TRBV12-4, the J gene TRBJ2-7; tentative D call: TRBD1 (5 bases). This CDR3 has 12 residues. The V and J ends lost 5 bases and 8 bases respectively, with 13 bases between them. The CDR3: CASSPGQGQQYF. In DNA, the CDR3 is TGTGCCAGCAGTCCGGGCCAGGGCCAGCAGTACTTC.

The V gene is TRBV29-1, the J gene TRBJ2-5; unclear D gene. The CDR3 totals 12 residues. V dropped 5 bases and J dropped 3 bases, with 10 bases sitting between them. Germline CDR1 SQVTM, CDR2 ANQGSEA. The CDR3 is CSVLPVEETQYF. The CDR3 DNA is TGCAGCGTTCTTCCGGTAGAAGAGACCCAGTACTTC.

The V gene is TRBV7-2, the J gene TRBJ1-4; 10 nucleotides match TRBD1. CDR3 length equals 14 residues. CDR1 SGHTA and CDR2 FQGNSA come from the germline V gene. With 4 bases clipped from V and 4 bases from J, the junction kept 0 bases outside the gene matches. This CDR3 is CASSWTGGNEKLFF. For the CDR3, the DNA is TGTGCCAGCAGCTGGACAGGGGGTAATGAAAAACTGTTTTTT.

This rearrangement joins TRBV28 to TRBJ1-5; no reliable D call. The germline V gene encodes CDR1 MDHEN and CDR2 SYDVKM. This CDR3 contains 12 residues. V lost 5 bases to trimming and J lost 5 bases, with 7 bases between them. The CDR3 loop is CASSLSDQPQHF. The CDR3 DNA reads as TGTGCCAGCAGTCTCTCAGATCAGCCCCAGCATTTT.